The 21 T cell receptor beta chains in this list originate from one sample, sequenced in a study of blood T cell repertoires in COVID-19 (dated by TCRdb to 2020 to 2022). The method was the immunoSEQ multiplex PCR assay. TCRdb re-hosts the immuneACCESS table, in-frame sequences only. Its copies lack some clones; in the studies checked, an unresolved V gene accounts for under half of them, and the cause for the rest is not known. The sample table holds more than 95,000 clones, of which approximately 85% were seen once. The ten largest clonotypes hold around 3.9% of the sample. The sequenced material came from peripheral blood. Receptors were obtained from a man over 45 with acute or convalescent COVID-19.

This sequence joins TRBV11-2 and TRBJ1-1; D is unclear. The CDR3 totals 13 residues. The germline V gene encodes CDR1 SGHAT and CDR2 FQNNGV. V lost 4 bases and J 3 bases, leaving 9 bases between the germline ends. The CDR3 spells CASSSNRDTEAFF. CDR3 nucleotides: TGTGCCAGCAGCTCAAACCGGGACACTGAAGCTTTCTTT.

The J gene is TRBJ1-4, the V gene TRBV5-4; no firm D call. With 4 bases removed from V and 4 bases from J, the gap between germline ends came to 8 bases. Per germline, CDR1 SGHNT and CDR2 YYREEE (reference sequence). This CDR3 has 13 amino acids. CDR3 residues: CASSRVDNEKLFF. The CDR3 DNA reads as TGTGCCAGCAGCCGGGTCGATAATGAAAAACTGTTTTTT.

The chain is built from TRBV7-9 and TRBJ2-7; 10 nucleotides match TRBD2. The CDR3 length is 15 residues. V dropped 5 bases and J dropped 3; count of bases not matched to a gene: 7. CDR1 and CDR2 (germline): SEHNR, FQNEAQ (reference sequence). The CDR3 loop is CASSPRLAGHYEQYF. The CDR3 nucleotides read TGTGCCAGCAGCCCAAGACTAGCGGGTCACTACGAGCAGTACTTC.

The chain combines TRBV2 with TRBJ1-6; D might be TRBD1 (5 bases). Germline V lookup: CDR1 SNHLY, CDR2 FYNNEI. V was clipped by 3 bases and J by 8 bases, with 11 bases between them. This CDR3 comprises 14 residues. This CDR3 is CASSDPQAYSPLHF. CDR3 DNA: TGTGCCAGCAGTGATCCACAGGCATATTCACCCCTCCACTTT.

The V and J genes are TRBV18 and TRBJ2-5; 9 bases line up with TRBD2. J lost 1 base, V lost 6 bases, and 6 bases had no gene match. The CDR3 has 15 residues. Germline V gives CDR1 KGHSH, CDR2 LQKENI. The CDR3 reads CASSPTSGFQETQYF. The CDR3 coding sequence is TGTGCCAGCTCCCCAACTAGCGGGTTCCAAGAGACCCAGTACTTC.

The CDR3 bases are TGTGCCAGCAGCCGAATTACAGGGGGTCATCAGCCCCAGCATTTT. As protein: CASSRITGGHQPQHF. The chain recombines TRBV2 with TRBJ1-5; 8 nucleotides align to TRBD1. This CDR3 has 15 residues. J gave up 5 bases and V 6 bases, and 9 bases lay outside the gene matches. Germline values: CDR1 SNHLY, CDR2 FYNNEI. Full variable domain (outside the CDR3, taken from reference TRBV2 and TRBJ1-5): EPEVTQTPSHQVTQMGQEVILRCVPISNHLYFYWYRQILGQKVEFLVSFYNNEISEKSEIFDDQFSVERPDGSNFTLKIRSTKLEDSAMYFCASSRITGGHQPQHFGDGTRLSIL.

V gene TRBV5-8 combines with J gene TRBJ1-5; no reliable D call. V gave up 3 bases and J gave up 0 bases, with 10 bases separating them. The germline V gene encodes CDR1 SGHTS and CDR2 YDEGEE. The CDR3 has 15 residues. CDR3: CASSSGGASNQPQHF. The CDR3 bases are TGTGCCAGCAGCTCTGGAGGAGCTAGCAATCAGCCCCAGCATTTT.

The chain links TRBV6-5 to TRBJ1-3; 8 bases fit TRBD1. The CDR3 spans 15 residues. CDR1 MNHEY and CDR2 SVGAGI come from the germline V gene. Trimming at V came to 2 bases and at J to 4 bases, leaving 4 bases not matched to a gene. CDR3 coding DNA: TGTGCCAGCAGTTACACCGACAGGGGCGGAAACACCATATATTTT. Its protein product is CASSYTDRGGNTIYF.

The chain is built from TRBV2 and TRBJ2-7, with D tentatively TRBD1 (6 bases). The CDR3 runs 15 residues. Germline CDR1 reads SNHLY; CDR2 reads FYNNEI. Trimming removed 1 base at V and 5 bases at J, with 15 bases between. This CDR3 reads CASSEVRQGFDEQYF. CDR3 bases: TGTGCCAGCAGTGAAGTCCGGCAGGGGTTCGACGAGCAGTACTTC.

The V and J genes are TRBV2 and TRBJ1-2, with D possibly TRBD1 on 6 matching bases. In germline, CDR1 is SNHLY, CDR2 FYNNEI. Trimming took off 6 bases at V and 2 bases at J, with 16 bases between the two ends. The CDR3 consists of 15 residues. CDR3 sequence: CASRYNREGNYGYTF. DNA of the CDR3: TGTGCCAGCAGATATAACAGGGAAGGGAACTATGGCTACACCTTC.

In this sample, this clone turned up once. The chain joins TRBV4-2 to TRBJ1-5; possible D gene TRBD1, 6 bases. Looked up from germline, CDR1 is LGHNA and CDR2 is YNFKEQ. V lost 0 bases, J lost 2 bases, and 17 bases lay in between. The CDR3 is 18 amino acids. CDR3 residues: CASSQEWGQGRGNQPQHF. The CDR3 nucleotides are TGTGCCAGCAGCCAAGAATGGGGGCAGGGAAGAGGCAATCAGCCCCAGCATTTT.

The chain couples TRBV14 to TRBJ2-7, with TRBD1 matching 9 bases. This CDR3 spans 16 amino acids. Trimming at V came to 0 bases and at J to 1 base, leaving 4 bases not matched to a gene. The germline CDR1 and CDR2 sequences are SGHDN and FVKESK. This chain's CDR3 is CASSQDWGQGSYEQYF. DNA of the CDR3: TGTGCCAGCAGCCAAGATTGGGGACAGGGTTCCTACGAGCAGTACTTC.

The gene calls are TRBV5-4 and TRBJ1-3; D perhaps matches TRBD1 (5 bases). V was cut by 5 bases and J by 0 bases, with 15 bases left in between. The CDR3 totals 16 residues. Per the germline V gene, CDR1 is SGHNT and CDR2 is YYREEE (reference sequence). The CDR3 is CASSLRQGFSGNTIYF. DNA of the CDR3: TGTGCCAGCAGTCTACGGCAGGGATTCTCTGGAAACACCATATATTTT.

This sequence joins TRBV13 and TRBJ2-1, with 7 bases aligning to TRBD1. Trimming removed 2 bases from V and 5 bases from J; junction bases left unmatched: 3. The CDR3 spans 14 residues. CDR1 and CDR2 (germline): PRHDT, FYEKMQ (reference sequence). The CDR3 sequence: CASSLRGLNNEQFF. The CDR3 nucleotides are TGTGCCAGCAGCTTAAGGGGGCTTAACAATGAGCAGTTCTTC.

With regard to this clone: The junction and the germline gene differ at one end; a read error may be behind it. This rearrangement joins TRBV7-7 to TRBJ2-1; 8 nucleotides line up with TRBD1. Germline V CDR1 and CDR2: SSHAT, FNYEAQ (reference sequence). This CDR3 comprises 17 residues. CDR3 DNA: TGTGCTAGCAGCTTAGGGAGACAGGGGTCCCCCTTCGATGAGCAGTTCTTC. Translating it yields CASSLGRQGSPFDEQFF.

This chain uses TRBV5-1 with TRBJ2-1; TRBD2 aligns across 15 bases. Per the germline V gene, CDR1 is SGHRS and CDR2 is YFSETQ. Unmatched junction bases numbered 7, after V lost 0 bases and J lost 0 bases. The CDR3 is 20 residues long. CDR3 sequence reads: CASSLAGLAGGRSSYNEQFF. The CDR3 nucleotides are TGCGCCAGCAGCTTGGCGGGACTAGCGGGAGGCAGAAGCTCCTACAATGAGCAGTTCTTC.

V gene TRBV28 combines with J gene TRBJ2-1; a possible D gene is TRBD1 (7 bases). The CDR3 contains 14 residues. Germline CDR1 is MDHEN and CDR2 is SYDVKM. Between the trimmed V and J ends, which lost 8 bases and 9 bases, there was a span of 20 bases. For the CDR3, the DNA is TGTGCCAGCCAAAGCGGAGGGCAGGGGGGTGAGCAGTTCTTC. This translates into CASQSGGQGGEQFF.

The rearrangement uses TRBV14 and TRBJ2-7; 12 bases fit TRBD2. The V gene's germline CDR1 is SGHDN and CDR2 FVKESK. The CDR3 is 17 amino acids. J was trimmed by 6 bases and V by 1 base; bases with no gene match: 10. The chain's CDR3 is CASSQGGPSGRAGEQYF. The CDR3 DNA reads TGTGCCAGCAGCCAAGGAGGGCCTAGCGGGAGGGCAGGCGAGCAGTACTTC.

V is TRBV5-4 and J is TRBJ1-1; D may be TRBD1 (5 bases). V was clipped by 4 bases and J by 3 bases, with 10 bases between them. Germline CDR1 SGHNT, CDR2 YYREEE (reference sequence). The CDR3 is made up of 13 amino acids. CDR3 nucleotide sequence: TGTGCCAGCAGCATTGACAGCGACACTGAAGCTTTCTTT. The encoded protein is CASSIDSDTEAFF. Full variable domain (remainder filled in from reference TRBV5-4 and TRBJ1-1): ETGVTQSPTHLIKTRGQQVTLRCSSQSGHNTVSWYQQALGQGPQFIFQYYREEENGRGNFPPRFSGLQFPNYSSELNVNALELDDSALYLCASSIDSDTEAFFGQGTRLTVV.

V gene TRBV5-1 combines with J gene TRBJ2-3; no clear D gene. This CDR3 region has 15 residues. The V end was cut by 5 bases, the J end by 0 bases, with 13 bases between. Germline lookup yields CDR1 SGHRS and CDR2 YFSETQ. The CDR3 region is CASSQTETSTDTQYF. The CDR3 region has the DNA TGCGCCAGCAGTCAGACTGAAACTAGCACAGATACGCAGTATTTT.

The rearrangement joins TRBV10-3 to TRBJ1-5; D remains ambiguous. Trimming stripped 2 bases from V and 2 bases from J, with 10 bases between. CDR3 length equals 15 residues. Germline assignment: CDR1 ENHRY and CDR2 SYGVKD. CDR3 amino acids: CAISENTQGNQPQHF. The CDR3 DNA follows: TGTGCCATCAGTGAGAATACCCAGGGCAATCAGCCCCAGCATTTT.